The clone carrying this T cell receptor beta chain has at least ten counts. This specimen comes from a study of human T cells and chemical hapten exposure. Trimming took 6 bases from V and 4 from J, leaving 10 bases between them. This CDR3 is built from 13 residues. Germline CDR1 reads MDHEN; CDR2 reads SYDVKM. Time point here: patch test 2, 6 weeks after DPC sensitization. Noted treatment: therapeutic diphenylcyclopropenone sensitization with weekly scalp DPC. TCRdb re-called the RACE reads through MiXCR, storing one row per CDR3 protein. The repertoire holds under 85,000 distinct CDR3 sequences, with around a tenth as singletons.

The sequencing used whole blood, collected in connection with sensitization to the hapten diphenylcyclopropenone (DPC). The V call is TRBV28, the J call TRBJ2-1; the D gene is possibly TRBD2 (6 bases). The TCR sequence derives from a woman aged 45-65 years with alopecia areata. Some clones in this sample may be carry-over from other donors' samples. The CDR3 region has the DNA TGTGCCAGCAGGCCGACTAGGTACAATGAGCAGTTCTTC. Amino acids: CASRPTRYNEQFF.